The entry that follows covers one T cell receptor beta chain sequence. Its antigen target is currently unknown. It has no much larger one-base neighbor in the sample; base qualities were not kept. The library was obtained by the immunoSEQ multiplex PCR assay. For most patients, genomic DNA was subjected to high-throughput TCR-beta CDR3 sequencing by Adaptive Biotechnologies. The authors' pipeline ran thus. TCR sequencing data for over 15 patients were retrieved from Adaptive's ImmunoSEQ software; a few other patients were processed with MiXCR and VDJtools. CDR3 nucleotide sequences shared between donor and recipient were removed because the origin of such sequences could not be assigned. To count as alloreactive, a clone needed at least 2-fold expansion over unstimulated cells and a minimum CFSE-low frequency of 0.002% (template counts) or 0.001% (read counts). Mappable clones were those detected in sequenced pre-transplant spleen, lymph node, or MLR CFSE-low populations of the donor or recipient. Cumulative frequency of alloreactive clones was calculated as a percentage of all sequences weighted by copy number. The table comes from immuneACCESS by way of TCRdb, which keeps in-frame sequences with V and J called. Part of the clones is missing from these tables; in studies checked, under half for an unresolved V gene and the rest for unknown reasons. V, J and clone size were drawn from that table, and D and trimming were deduced from the DNA. Counted in this sample were about 40,000 clones; 93% of them appeared once. The ten most abundant clones make up 3.5% to 4% of the sample.

The data are from a study of graft-versus-host responses after intestinal transplantation listed by TCRdb under 2021. About the investigation overall: The transplants that recipients received were multivisceral, liver-intestinal, or isolated intestinal. To identify alloreactive clones, pre-transplant mixed lymphocyte reaction products were sequenced and compared with unstimulated pre-transplant donor and recipient T cells. A peak of at least 4% donor T cells among recipient peripheral blood mononuclear cells was the definition used for donor T cell macrochimerism. Rather than going through the commercial service, samples from three later patients were sequenced in-house on an Illumina MiSeq and processed with MiXCR. Of the 20 to 25 intestinal transplant recipients enrolled in the cohort, one of whom was a retransplant, a few patients without pretransplant specimens were excluded. Every recipient was given anti-thymocyte globulin induction, followed by approximately 3 years of maintenance tacrolimus and steroids. After intestinal transplantation, graft-versus-host and host-versus-graft alloreactive T cell clones in the graft, circulation and bone marrow were tracked using bulk TCR-beta CDR3 sequencing.

Blood samples were collected up to 4 times in the first month after transplant and then at least monthly when available. Paper-wide results and their limitations: GvH clones turned up in recipient bone marrow, with some appearing earlier in ileal mucosa or blood, a pattern consistent with an intestinal mucosal origin. The conclusions were limited by the relatively low number and heterogeneity of the intestinal transplant patients. In the allografts of patients with donor T cell macrochimerism, GvH to HvG T cell clonal ratios were high. Early after transplant, declines in HvG clones were associated with peak levels of circulating GvH clones.

Measured from the cysteine to the phenylalanine, the CDR3 is 15 residues long. Left in the record is the CDR3 DNA by itself, 45 bases read in frame from the first base. V is shortened by 0 bases, J by 6 bases, and the region joining them spans 12 bases. CDR1 and CDR2 (KGHSH, LQKENI) derive from the germline V gene. The starting material was PBMCs, obtained around 730 days after intestinal transplantation. The sequence links TRBV18 to TRBJ2-1; the D gene is tentatively TRBD1 or TRBD2, each matching 6 bases. The sequence was collected from a human patient who received an intestinal transplant, so some T cells may come from the graft donor. The CDR3 region has the sequence CASSPPGGTANEQFF. The DNA reads TGTGCCAGCTCACCACCCGGGGGCACGGCCAATGAGCAGTTCTTC.